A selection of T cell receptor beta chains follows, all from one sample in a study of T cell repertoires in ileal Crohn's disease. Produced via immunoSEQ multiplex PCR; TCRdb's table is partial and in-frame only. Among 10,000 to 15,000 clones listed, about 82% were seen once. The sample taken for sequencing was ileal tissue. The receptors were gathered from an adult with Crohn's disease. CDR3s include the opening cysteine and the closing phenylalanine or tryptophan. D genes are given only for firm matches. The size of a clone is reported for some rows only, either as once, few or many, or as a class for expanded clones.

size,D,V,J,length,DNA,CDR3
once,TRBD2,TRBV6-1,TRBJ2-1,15,TGTGCCAGCAGGCTCACTAGCGGGTACTACAATGAGCAGTTCTTC,CASRLTSGYYNEQFF
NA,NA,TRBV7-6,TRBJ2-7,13,TGTGCCAGCAGCTTAGTACAGGCCTACGAGCAGTACTTC,CASSLVQAYEQYF
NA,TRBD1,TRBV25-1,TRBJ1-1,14,TGTGCCAGCAGACAGACAGGGAGGAACACTGAAGCTTTCTTT,CASRQTGRNTEAFF
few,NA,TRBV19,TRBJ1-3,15,TGTGCCAGTAGAAAAACGAGGAGCTCTGGAAACACCATATATTTT,CASRKTRSSGNTIYF
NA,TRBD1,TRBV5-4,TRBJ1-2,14,TGTGCCAGCAGCTCGACAGGGTCTAAAGGAGGCTACACCTTC,CASSSTGSKGGYTF
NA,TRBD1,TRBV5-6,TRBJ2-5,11,TGTGCCAGCAGCGCCCGGGACAGGGCCCACTTC,CASSARDRAHF
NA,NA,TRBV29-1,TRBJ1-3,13,TGCAGCGTCTCCAGGGTGTCCGGAAACACCATATATTTT,CSVSRVSGNTIYF
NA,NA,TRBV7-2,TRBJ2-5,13,TGTGCCAGCAGCGTGGTTAGGGGAGAGACCCAGTACTTC,CASSVVRGETQYF
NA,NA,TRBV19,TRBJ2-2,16,TGTGCCAGTAGTATTACTGCGGGTTTGTTCACCGGGGAGCTGTTTTTT,CASSITAGLFTGELFF
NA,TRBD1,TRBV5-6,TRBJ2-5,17,TGTGCCAGCAGCTTGGTAACCGGGACAGGGGAAGGGGAGACCCAGTACTTC,CASSLVTGTGEGETQYF
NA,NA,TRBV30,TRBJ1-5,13,TGTGCCTGGAGCAGGGAAGGCAATCAGCTCCAGCATTTT,CAWSREGNQLQHF
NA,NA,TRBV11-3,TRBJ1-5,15,TGTGCCAGCAGCCCTCGGCAGGCTGGCAATCAGCCCCAGCATTTT,CASSPRQAGNQPQHF
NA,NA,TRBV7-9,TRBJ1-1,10,TGTGCCAGCAGCGACAGGGAAGCTTTCTTT,CASSDREAFF
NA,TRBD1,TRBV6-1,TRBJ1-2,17,TGTGCCAGCAGTGAAGCGCTTCGGCAGGGGGCAGATGGTGGCTACACCTTC,CASSEALRQGADGGYTF
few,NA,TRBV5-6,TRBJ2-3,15,TGTGCCAGCAGCTTGTTAGGGACTAGCACAGATACGCAGTATTTT,CASSLLGTSTDTQYF
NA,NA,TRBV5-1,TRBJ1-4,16,TGCGCCAGCAGCTTCCAGGGGTTCGGGGCTAATGAAAAACTGTTTTTT,CASSFQGFGANEKLFF
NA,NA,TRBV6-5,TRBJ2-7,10,TGTGCCAGCAGTGAAAGAGGGCAGTACTTC,CASSERGQYF
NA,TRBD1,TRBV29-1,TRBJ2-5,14,TGCAGCGTTGTGGGACAGGGGAACCAAGAGACCCAGTACTTC,CSVVGQGNQETQYF
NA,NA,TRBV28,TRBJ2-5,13,TGTGCCAGCAGTTTTTATGTCCAAGAGACCCAGTACTTC,CASSFYVQETQYF
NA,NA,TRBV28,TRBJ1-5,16,TGTGCCAGCAGTTTATGGAATTGGGTACTCAGGCAGCCCCAGCATTTT,CASSLWNWVLRQPQHF
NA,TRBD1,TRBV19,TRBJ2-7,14,TGTGCCAGTAGTCTCCGGACAGGGGTGGGCGAGCAGTACTTC,CASSLRTGVGEQYF
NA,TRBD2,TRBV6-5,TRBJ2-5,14,TGTGCCAGCAGTAGCGGGGGCCCCCAAGAGACCCAGTACTTC,CASSSGGPQETQYF
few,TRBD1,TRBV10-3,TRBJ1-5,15,TGTGCCATCAGTGAGGGCACAGGGGTGTCTCAGCCCCAGCATTTT,CAISEGTGVSQPQHF
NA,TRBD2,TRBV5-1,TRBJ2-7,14,TGCGCCAGCAGCTTGGGGGGGGGACCTGGCGAGCAGTACTTC,CASSLGGGPGEQYF
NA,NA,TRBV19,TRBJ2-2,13,TGTGCCAGTAGCAGCCAGGGGCGAGGGGAGCTGTTTTTT,CASSSQGRGELFF
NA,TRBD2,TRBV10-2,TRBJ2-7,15,TGCGCCAGCTTTAATTCTGCCGGGACTAGCTACGAGCAGTACTTC,CASFNSAGTSYEQYF
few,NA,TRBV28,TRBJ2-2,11,TGTGCCAGCAGCGACACCGGGGAGCTGTTTTTT,CASSDTGELFF
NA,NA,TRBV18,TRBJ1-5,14,TGTGCCAGCTCACCAATCCCAGGCAATCAGCCCCAGCATTTT,CASSPIPGNQPQHF
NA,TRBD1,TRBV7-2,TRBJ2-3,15,TGTGCCAGCAGCTTAGTAGCCCAGGGGGCAGATACGCAGTATTTT,CASSLVAQGADTQYF
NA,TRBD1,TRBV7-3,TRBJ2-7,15,TGTGCCAGCAGCATACAGGGACAGGGTTCCTACGAGCAGTACTTC,CASSIQGQGSYEQYF
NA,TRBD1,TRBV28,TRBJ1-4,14,TGTGCCAGCAGGTTCGGGACAGGGTACGCAAAACTGTTTTTT,CASRFGTGYAKLFF
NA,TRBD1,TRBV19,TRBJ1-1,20,TGTGCCAGTAGTATTCCAGGACAGGGGGCGCGGATGGGGATGAACACTGAAGCTTTCTTT,CASSIPGQGARMGMNTEAFF
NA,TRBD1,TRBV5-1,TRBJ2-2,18,TGCGCCAGCAGCTTGTTCTTACCGGGACAGGGAAACACCGGGGAGCTGTTTTTT,CASSLFLPGQGNTGELFF
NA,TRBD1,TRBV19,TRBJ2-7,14,TGTGCCAGTAGTATAGAGACAGGGTTTAACGAGCAGTACTTC,CASSIETGFNEQYF
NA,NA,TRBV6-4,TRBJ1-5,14,TGTGCCAGCAGGACAGCGATTGTCAATCAGCCCCAGCATTTT,CASRTAIVNQPQHF
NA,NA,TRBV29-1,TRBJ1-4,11,TGCAGCGCGGCAACTAATGAAAAACTGTTTTTT,CSAATNEKLFF
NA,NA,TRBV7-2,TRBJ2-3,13,TGTGCCAGCAGCTTTCGGAGAACAGATACGCAGTATTTT,CASSFRRTDTQYF
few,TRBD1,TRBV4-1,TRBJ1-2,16,TGCGCCAGCAGCCAAGTCGGGGCAGGGGGCCAATATGGCTACACCTTC,CASSQVGAGGQYGYTF
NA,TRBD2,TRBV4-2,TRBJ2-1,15,TGTGCCAGCAGCCAAGACAGCGGGGAGAGCGATGAGCAGTTCTTC,CASSQDSGESDEQFF
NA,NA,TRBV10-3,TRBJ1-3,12,TGTGCCATCGCAGATGCTGGAAACACCATATATTTT,CAIADAGNTIYF
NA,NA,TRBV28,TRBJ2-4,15,TGTGCCAGCAGTTCGACACCTTCCCGTTTGGACATTCAGTACTTC,CASSSTPSRLDIQYF
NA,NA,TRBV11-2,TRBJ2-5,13,TGTGCCAGCAGCTTAGGACTAGTAGGGACCCAGTACTTC,CASSLGLVGTQYF
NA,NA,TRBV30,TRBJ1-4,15,TGTGCCTGGAGTATCGGAGGGGGGGCCGGTGAAAAACTGTTTTTT,CAWSIGGGAGEKLFF
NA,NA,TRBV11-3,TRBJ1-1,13,TGTGCCAGCAGCTTTGATGTAGAGACTGAAGCTTTCTTT,CASSFDVETEAFF
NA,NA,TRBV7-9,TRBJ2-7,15,TGTGCCAGCAGCTTAGGGTCCGGGGTGGCCTCCGAGCAGTACTTC,CASSLGSGVASEQYF
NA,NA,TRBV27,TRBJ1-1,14,TGTGCCAGCAGCCTGCGGGGGCGGTACACTGAAGCTTTCTTT,CASSLRGRYTEAFF
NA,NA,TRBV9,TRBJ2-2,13,TGTGCCAGCAGCAAAGGGGGCACCGGGGAGCTGTTTTTT,CASSKGGTGELFF
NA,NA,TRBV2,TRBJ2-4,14,TGTGCCAGCAACGCGGATCTAGCCAAAAACATTCAGTACTTC,CASNADLAKNIQYF
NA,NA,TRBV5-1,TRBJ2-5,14,TGCGCCAGCAGCTTGGTTACAACCCAAGAGACCCAGTACTTC,CASSLVTTQETQYF
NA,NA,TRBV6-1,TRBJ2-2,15,TGTGCCAGCAGTGAAGCTATCCCTGACACCGGGGAGCTGTTTTTT,CASSEAIPDTGELFF
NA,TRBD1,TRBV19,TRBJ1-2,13,TGTGCCAGTAGCCTGGGACAGGGCGGTGGCTACACCTTC,CASSLGQGGGYTF
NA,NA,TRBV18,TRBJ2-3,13,TGTGCCAGCTCACCCCAGGGCGCAGATACGCAGTATTTT,CASSPQGADTQYF
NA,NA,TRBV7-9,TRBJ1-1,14,TGTGCCAGCAGCTTACGGGATGGAGACACTGAAGCTTTCTTT,CASSLRDGDTEAFF
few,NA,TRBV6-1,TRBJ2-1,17,TGTGCCAGCAGTGATGGAGCTAGACCGAGCTCCTACAATGAGCAGTTCTTC,CASSDGARPSSYNEQFF
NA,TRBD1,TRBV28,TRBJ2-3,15,TGTGCCAGCAGTGGACAGGGGGGGCACACAGATACGCAGTATTTT,CASSGQGGHTDTQYF
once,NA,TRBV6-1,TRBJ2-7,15,TGTGCCAGCAGTGATTCTGGCAGGGGAGGGTACGAGCAGTACTTC,CASSDSGRGGYEQYF
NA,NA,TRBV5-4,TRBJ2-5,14,TGTGCCAGCAACCTAGCAGGGGCTCTGGAGACCCAGTACTTC,CASNLAGALETQYF
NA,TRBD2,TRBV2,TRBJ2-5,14,TGTGCCAGCAGTTCCGGGACTAGCCCCGGGACCCAGTACTTC,CASSSGTSPGTQYF
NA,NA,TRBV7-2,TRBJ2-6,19,TGTGCCAGCAGCAGTAAATCCAGAAGACGACAAAGTCGGGCCAACGTCCTGACTTTC,CASSSKSRRRQSRANVLTF